The source of this TCR beta chain is a study of cytotoxic CD8 clonotypes in ibrutinib-treated CLL. This clone was observed a handful of times. Germline loops: CDR1 MDHEN, CDR2 SYDVKM. The CDR3 runs 14 residues. Between the trimmed V and J ends, which lost 6 bases and 0 bases, there was a span of 11 bases. Using immunoSEQ multiplex PCR, the repertoire was profiled, and TCRdb retains in-frame clones only, with some absent. The sample records under 300,000 clones, 60% to 80% being singletons. The sample consisted of PBMCs, taken at disease progression, from a patient treated with ibrutinib. V usage is TRBV28 and J usage is TRBJ1-2; D is unclear. This TCR was sampled from a human donor with chronic lymphocytic leukemia. CDR3: CASSFGRANYGYTF. Here the CDR3 DNA reads TGTGCCAGCAGCTTTGGAAGGGCTAACTATGGCTACACCTTC.